The entry below gives a single T cell receptor (beta chain) sequence along with its context. Its antigen remains unidentified. This sample is part of a study of T cell responses to AZD1222 COVID-19 vaccine. General study points: Repertoires were collected only later (after the peak T cell response had occurred).

Measured with immunoSEQ multiplex PCR; TCRdb has only the in-frame clones, and not every one. This table holds tens of thousands of clones, approximately 89% found once. The V gene's germline CDR1 is LNHDA and CDR2 SQIVND (reference sequence). With 4 bases clipped from V and 6 bases from J, the junction kept 6 bases outside the gene matches. This CDR3 has 14 residues. The chain employs TRBV19 and TRBJ2-1; 7 bases match TRBD1. The receptor was isolated from an adult who received the AZD1222 COVID-19 vaccine. The source was peripheral blood, collected 28 days after the second AZD1222 dose. The CDR3 DNA reads as TGTGCCAGTAGTACCGGGACAGTGGGCAATGAGCAGTTCTTC. Translation: CASSTGTVGNEQFF.